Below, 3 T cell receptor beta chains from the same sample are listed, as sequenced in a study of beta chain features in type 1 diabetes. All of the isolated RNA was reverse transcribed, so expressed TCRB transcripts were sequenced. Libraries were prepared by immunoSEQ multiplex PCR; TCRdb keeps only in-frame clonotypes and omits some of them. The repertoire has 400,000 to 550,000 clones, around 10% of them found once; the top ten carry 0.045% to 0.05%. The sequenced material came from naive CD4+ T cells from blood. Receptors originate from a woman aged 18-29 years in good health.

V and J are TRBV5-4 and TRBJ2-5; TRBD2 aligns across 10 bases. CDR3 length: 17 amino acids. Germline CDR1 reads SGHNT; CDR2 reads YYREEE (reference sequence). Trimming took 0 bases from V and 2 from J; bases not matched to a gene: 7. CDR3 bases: TGTGCCAGCAGCTTGGTAGGACTAGCGGCGTTACAAGAGACCCAGTACTTC. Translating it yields CASSLVGLAALQETQYF. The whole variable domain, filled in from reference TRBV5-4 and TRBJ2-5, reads ETGVTQSPTHLIKTRGQQVTLRCSSQSGHNTVSWYQQALGQGPQFIFQYYREEENGRGNFPPRFSGLQFPNYSSELNVNALELDDSALYLCASSLVGLAALQETQYFGPGTRLLVL.

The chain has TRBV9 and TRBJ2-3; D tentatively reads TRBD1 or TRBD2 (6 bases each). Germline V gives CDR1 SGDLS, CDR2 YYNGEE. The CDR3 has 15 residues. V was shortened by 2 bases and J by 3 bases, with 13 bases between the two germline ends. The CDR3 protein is CASSVRGARTDTQYF. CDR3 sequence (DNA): TGTGCCAGCAGCGTTAGGGGGGCCAGAACAGATACGCAGTATTTT. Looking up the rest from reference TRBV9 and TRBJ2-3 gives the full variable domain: DSGVTQTPKHLITATGQRVTLRCSPRSGDLSVYWYQQSLDQGLQFLIQYYNGEERAKGNILERFSAQQFPDLHSELNLSSLELGDSALYFCASSVRGARTDTQYFGPGTRLTVL.

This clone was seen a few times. CDR3 in amino acids: CASSYRGDSNQPQHF. CDR3 DNA sequence: TGTGCCAGCAGTTACCGGGGGGATAGCAATCAGCCCCAGCATTTT. The chain has TRBV6-6 and TRBJ1-5; possible D gene TRBD1, 5 bases. V was cut by 2 bases and J by 0 bases, with 8 bases left in between. This CDR3 is built from 15 residues. CDR1 is MNHNY and CDR2 is SVGAGI in the germline V gene (reference sequence).